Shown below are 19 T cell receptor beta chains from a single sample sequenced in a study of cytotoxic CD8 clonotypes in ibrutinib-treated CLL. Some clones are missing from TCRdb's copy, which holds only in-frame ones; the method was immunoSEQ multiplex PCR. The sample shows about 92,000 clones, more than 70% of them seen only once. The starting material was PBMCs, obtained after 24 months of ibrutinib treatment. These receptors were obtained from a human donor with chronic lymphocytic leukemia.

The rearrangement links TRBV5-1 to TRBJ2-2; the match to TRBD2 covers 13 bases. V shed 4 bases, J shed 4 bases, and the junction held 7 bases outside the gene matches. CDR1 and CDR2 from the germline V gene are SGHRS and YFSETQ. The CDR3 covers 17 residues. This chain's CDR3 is CASSATSGRAGTGELFF. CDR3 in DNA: TGCGCCAGCAGCGCCACTAGCGGGAGGGCCGGCACCGGGGAGCTGTTTTTT.

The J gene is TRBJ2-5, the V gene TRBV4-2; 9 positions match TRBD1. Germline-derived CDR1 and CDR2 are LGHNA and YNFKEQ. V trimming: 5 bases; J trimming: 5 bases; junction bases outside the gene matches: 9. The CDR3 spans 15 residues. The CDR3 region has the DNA TGTGCCAGCAGCGCGGGACAGGGAGGGCGGGAGACCCAGTACTTC. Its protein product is CASSAGQGGRETQYF.

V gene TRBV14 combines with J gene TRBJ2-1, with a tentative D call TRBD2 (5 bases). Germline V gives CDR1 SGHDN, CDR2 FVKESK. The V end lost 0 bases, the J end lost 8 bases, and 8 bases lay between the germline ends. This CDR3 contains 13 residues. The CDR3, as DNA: TGTGCCAGCAGCCAAGATCAGAGGGATGAGCAGTTCTTC. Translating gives CASSQDQRDEQFF. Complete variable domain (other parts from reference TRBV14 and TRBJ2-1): EAGVTQFPSHSVIEKGQTVTLRCDPISGHDNLYWYRRVMGKEIKFLLHFVKESKQDESGMPNNRFLAERTGGTYSTLKVQPAELEDSGVYFCASSQDQRDEQFFGPGTRLTVL.

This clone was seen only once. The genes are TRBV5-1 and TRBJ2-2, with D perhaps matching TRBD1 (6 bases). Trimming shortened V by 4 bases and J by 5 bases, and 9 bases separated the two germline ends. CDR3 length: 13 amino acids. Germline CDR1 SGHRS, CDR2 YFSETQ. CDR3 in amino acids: CASSTQGTGELFF. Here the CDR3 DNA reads TGCGCCAGCAGCACACAGGGAACCGGGGAGCTGTTTTTT.

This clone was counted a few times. DNA for the CDR3: TGCGCCAGCAGCTTGGGGGGGATCTACGAGCAGTACTTC. This gives the protein CASSLGGIYEQYF. The V call is TRBV5-1, the J call TRBJ2-7; D may match TRBD1 or TRBD2 (5 bases each). This CDR3 spans 13 amino acids. CDR1 is SGHRS and CDR2 is YFSETQ in the germline V gene. V gave up 0 bases and J gave up 3 bases, with 7 bases separating them.

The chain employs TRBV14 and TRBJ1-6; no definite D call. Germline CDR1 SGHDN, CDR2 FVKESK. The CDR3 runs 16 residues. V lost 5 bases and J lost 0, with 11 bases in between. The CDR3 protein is CASSFRFGSYNSPLHF. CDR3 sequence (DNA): TGTGCCAGCAGCTTTCGCTTTGGCTCCTATAATTCACCCCTCCACTTT.

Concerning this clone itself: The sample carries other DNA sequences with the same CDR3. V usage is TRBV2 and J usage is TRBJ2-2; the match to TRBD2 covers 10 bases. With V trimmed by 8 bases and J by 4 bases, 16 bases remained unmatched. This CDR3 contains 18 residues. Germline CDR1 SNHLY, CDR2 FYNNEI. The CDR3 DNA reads TGTGCCAGCCGTCCGGGACTAGCGTCTAGGGCGAGCACCGGGGAGCTGTTTTTT. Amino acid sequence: CASRPGLASRASTGELFF.

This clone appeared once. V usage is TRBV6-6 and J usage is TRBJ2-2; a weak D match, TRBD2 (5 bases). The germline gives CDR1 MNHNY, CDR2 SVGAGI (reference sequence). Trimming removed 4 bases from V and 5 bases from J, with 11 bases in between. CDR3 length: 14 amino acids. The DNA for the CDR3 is TGTGCCAGCAGTTTACAGAGGGAAACCGGGGAGCTGTTTTTT. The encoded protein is CASSLQRETGELFF.

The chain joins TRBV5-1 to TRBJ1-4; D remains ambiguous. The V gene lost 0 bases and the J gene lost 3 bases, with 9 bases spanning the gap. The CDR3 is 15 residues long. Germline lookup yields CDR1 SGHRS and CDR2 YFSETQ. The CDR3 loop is CASSLGYSANEKLFF. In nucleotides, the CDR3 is TGCGCCAGCAGCTTGGGGTATTCGGCTAATGAAAAACTGTTTTTT.

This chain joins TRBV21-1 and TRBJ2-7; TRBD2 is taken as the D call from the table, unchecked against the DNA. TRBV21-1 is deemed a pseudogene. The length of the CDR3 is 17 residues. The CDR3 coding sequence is TGTGCCAGCAGCGAGCGGACAGAGACTAGCGAACCCTACGAGCAGTACTTC. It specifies CASSERTETSEPYEQYF.

The CDR3 nucleotides are TGTGCCAGCAGCGTAGCTGCACTAGCGGGAGTCGAGCAGTACTTC. Translation: CASSVAALAGVEQYF. The chain couples TRBV9 to TRBJ2-7; 11 nucleotides agree with TRBD2. CDR1 and CDR2 from the germline V gene are SGDLS and YYNGEE. With V trimmed by 0 bases and J by 6 bases, 5 bases remained unmatched. CDR3 length: 15 amino acids.

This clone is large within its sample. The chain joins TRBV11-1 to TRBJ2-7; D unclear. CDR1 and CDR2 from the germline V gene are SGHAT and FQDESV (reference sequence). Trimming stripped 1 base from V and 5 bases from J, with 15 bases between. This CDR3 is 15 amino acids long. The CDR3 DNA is TGTGCCAGCAGCTTAGATGCCAGGTCAGGAGACGAGCAGTACTTC. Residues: CASSLDARSGDEQYF. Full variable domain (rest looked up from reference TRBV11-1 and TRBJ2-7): EAEVAQSPRYKITEKSQAVAFWCDPISGHATLYWYRQILGQGPELLVQFQDESVVDDSQLPKDRFSAERLKGVDSTLKIQPAELGDSAMYLCASSLDARSGDEQYFGPGTRLTVT.

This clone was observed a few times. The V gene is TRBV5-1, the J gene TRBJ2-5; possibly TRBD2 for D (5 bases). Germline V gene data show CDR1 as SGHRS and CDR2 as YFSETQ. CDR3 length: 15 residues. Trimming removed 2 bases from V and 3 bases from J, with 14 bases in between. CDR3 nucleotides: TGCGCCAGCAGCTTCTCTAGCTCCCCTGAAGAGACCCAGTACTTC. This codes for CASSFSSSPEETQYF.

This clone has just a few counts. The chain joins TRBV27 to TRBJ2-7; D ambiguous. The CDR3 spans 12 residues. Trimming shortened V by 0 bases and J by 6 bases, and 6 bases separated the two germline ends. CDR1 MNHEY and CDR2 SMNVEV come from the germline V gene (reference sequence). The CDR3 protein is CASSLSQSEQYF. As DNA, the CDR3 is TGTGCCAGCAGTTTATCCCAGAGCGAGCAGTACTTC.

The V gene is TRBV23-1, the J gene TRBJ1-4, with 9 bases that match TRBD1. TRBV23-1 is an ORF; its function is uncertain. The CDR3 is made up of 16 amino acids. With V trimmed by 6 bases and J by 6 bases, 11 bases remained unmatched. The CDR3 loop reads CASSLNWGTGHEKLFF. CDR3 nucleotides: TGCGCCAGCAGCCTGAATTGGGGGACAGGGCATGAAAAACTGTTTTTT.

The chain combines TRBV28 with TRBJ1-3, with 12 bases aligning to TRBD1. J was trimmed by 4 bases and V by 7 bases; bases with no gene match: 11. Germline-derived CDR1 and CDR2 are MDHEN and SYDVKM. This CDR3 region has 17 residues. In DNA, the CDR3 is TGTGCCAGCACCGTGGGGGGACAGGGGGCGTCCGGAAACACCATATATTTT. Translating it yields CASTVGGQGASGNTIYF.

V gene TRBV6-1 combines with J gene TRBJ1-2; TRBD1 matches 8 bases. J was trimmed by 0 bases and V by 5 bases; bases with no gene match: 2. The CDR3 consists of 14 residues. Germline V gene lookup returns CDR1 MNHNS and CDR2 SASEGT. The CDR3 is CASSTGGPNYGYTF. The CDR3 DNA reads TGTGCCAGCAGTACAGGGGGTCCTAACTATGGCTACACCTTC.

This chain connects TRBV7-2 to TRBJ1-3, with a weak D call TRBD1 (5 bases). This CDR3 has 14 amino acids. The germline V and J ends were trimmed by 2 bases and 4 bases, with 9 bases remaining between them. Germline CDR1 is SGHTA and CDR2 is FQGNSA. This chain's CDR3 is CASSLRQKGNTIYF. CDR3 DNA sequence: TGTGCCAGCAGCTTAAGACAGAAGGGAAACACCATATATTTT. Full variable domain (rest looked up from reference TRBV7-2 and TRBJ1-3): GAGVSQSPSNKVTEKGKDVELRCDPISGHTALYWYRQSLGQGLEFLIYFQGNSAPDKSGLPSDRFSAERTGGSVSTLTIQRTQQEDSAVYLCASSLRQKGNTIYFGEGSWLTVV.

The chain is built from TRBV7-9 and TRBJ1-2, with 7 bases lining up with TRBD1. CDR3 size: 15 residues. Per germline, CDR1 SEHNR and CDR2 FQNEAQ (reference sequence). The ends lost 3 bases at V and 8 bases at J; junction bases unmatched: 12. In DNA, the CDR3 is TGTGCCAGCAGCTTCGCCGGGACAGAGGTTCGGGGCTACACCTTC. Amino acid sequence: CASSFAGTEVRGYTF.